These 27 T cell receptor beta chains came from one sample sequenced in a study of vaccination and CD4 T cells after COVID-19. An Oncomine TCR Beta short-read assay was used to sequence the DNA from cultured CD4+ T cells. MiXCR, run by TCRdb on the PCR reads, gives a single entry per CDR3 protein. The sample lists about 6,600 distinct CDR3 sequences; about a third were seen once. These TCRs are of unknown antigen specificity. Sample treatment: approximately 9-day PBMC culture with coronavirus spike peptide pools or control peptides (ViraFEST assay). Unexposed donor CD4+ T cells predated the COVID-19 pandemic, collected 2011-2018. Sequenced material: CD4+ T cells from blood, cultured in vitro. The receptors were gathered from a human donor in good health.

The V and J genes are TRBV12-3 or TRBV12-4 and TRBJ1-1; TRBD1 aligns across 7 bases. After removal of 4 bases from V and 5 bases from J, the junction contained 10 bases not matched to a gene. This CDR3 contains 15 residues. The CDR3 sequence is CASSWRAGGTTEAFF. The CDR3 nucleotides read TGTGCCAGCAGTTGGAGGGCAGGGGGGACTACTGAAGCTTTCTTT.

The rearrangement links TRBV2 to TRBJ1-1; 9 bases fit TRBD1. The CDR3 consists of 18 residues. Germline lookup yields CDR1 SNHLY and CDR2 FYNNEI. Germline trimming cut 2 bases from V and 2 bases from J; bases unmatched to any gene: 12. CDR3 coding DNA: TGTGCCAGCAGTGAACTCGGGGGGGGACAGGGCGTTAACACTGAAGCTTTCTTT. It is translated as CASSELGGGQGVNTEAFF. Full variable domain (outside the CDR3, taken from reference TRBV2 and TRBJ1-1): EPEVTQTPSHQVTQMGQEVILRCVPISNHLYFYWYRQILGQKVEFLVSFYNNEISEKSEIFDDQFSVERPDGSNFTLKIRSTKLEDSAMYFCASSELGGGQGVNTEAFFGQGTRLTVV.

This rearrangement joins TRBV6-1 to TRBJ2-1; 9 bases map to TRBD2. This CDR3 is built from 15 residues. Germline V lookup: CDR1 MNHNS, CDR2 SASEGT. Germline trimming cut 1 base from V and 4 bases from J; bases unmatched to any gene: 2. The CDR3 bases are TGTGCCAGCAGTGAAGAAGCGGGGGGATACAATGAGCAGTTCTTC. This gives the protein CASSEEAGGYNEQFF.

The chain couples TRBV6-1 to TRBJ1-5; the D gene is possibly TRBD1 (5 bases). The CDR3 spans 14 residues. CDR1 and CDR2 (germline): MNHNS, SASEGT. V lost 8 bases and J lost 3, with 14 bases in between. The CDR3 protein is CASGATSYNQPQHF. The CDR3 DNA sequence: TGTGCCAGCGGGGCGACAAGTTACAATCAGCCCCAGCATTTT.

This clonotype was detected once. The chain combines TRBV11-2 with TRBJ1-6, with 7 bases matching TRBD1. The germline V gene encodes CDR1 SGHAT and CDR2 FQNNGV. The CDR3 consists of 15 residues. The junction had 8 bases not matched to a gene; V was cut back by 5 bases and J by 7 bases. The CDR3 DNA reads as TGTGCCAGCAGCCCACTGACAGGGTCGAATTCACCCCTCCACTTT. As protein: CASSPLTGSNSPLHF.

This clonotype was observed a few times. The chain carries TRBV10-2 and TRBJ2-6; no firm D call. Germline V gene data show CDR1 as WSHSY and CDR2 as SAAADI. The CDR3 runs to 14 residues. V was cut by 7 bases and J by 0 bases, with 7 bases left in between. The CDR3 DNA follows: TGCGCCAGCACCTCGAGCTCTGGGGCCAACGTCCTGACTTTC. Translating it yields CASTSSSGANVLTF.

The chain joins TRBV12-3 or TRBV12-4 to TRBJ2-5, with 12 bases identical to TRBD2. The CDR3 consists of 19 residues. The V gene end was trimmed by 0 bases and the J gene end by 5 bases; junction bases not matched to a gene: 13. CDR3 residues: CASSLALWTSGVPRETQYF. CDR3 sequence (DNA): TGTGCCAGCAGTTTAGCGCTTTGGACTAGCGGGGTTCCGAGGGAGACCCAGTACTTC.

This clonotype has only a few counts. The chain employs TRBV7-2 and TRBJ2-7; 9 bases fit TRBD2. This CDR3 region has 15 residues. Germline CDR1 and CDR2: SGHTA and FQGNSA. The V and J ends lost 5 bases and 3 bases, in that order; junction bases with no gene match: 8. DNA of the CDR3: TGTGCCAGCAGCCTCCTCGGACTAGCGAGCTACGAGCAGTACTTC. It encodes CASSLLGLASYEQYF.

This clonotype has just a few counts. V gene TRBV19 combines with J gene TRBJ1-1; D is uncertain. This CDR3 spans 15 amino acids. V lost 0 bases, J lost 0 bases, and 8 bases lay in between. Germline V gene data show CDR1 as LNHDA and CDR2 as SQIVND (reference sequence). The CDR3 reads CASSIDGSMNTEAFF. For the CDR3, the DNA is TGTGCCAGTAGTATAGATGGTTCTATGAACACTGAAGCTTTCTTT.

This rearrangement joins TRBV5-6 to TRBJ1-2; D possibly corresponds to TRBD1 (6 bases). The CDR3 sequence is 14 residues long. The V gene's germline CDR1 is SGHDT and CDR2 YYEEEE. The V end was cut by 2 bases, the J end by 0 bases, with 8 bases between. CDR3 sequence reads: CASSLGTTNYGYTF. The CDR3 DNA reads TGTGCCAGCAGCTTAGGGACAACTAACTATGGCTACACCTTC.

The chain joins TRBV18 to TRBJ1-2; TRBD1 aligns across 8 bases. CDR1 is KGHSH, CDR2 LQKENI, per germline. V lost 5 bases to trimming and J lost 5 bases; unmatched junction nucleotides: 4. This CDR3 has 13 residues. The CDR3 loop is CASSETGEYGYTF. The CDR3 DNA sequence: TGTGCCAGCTCAGAGACAGGGGAGTATGGCTACACCTTC.

This clonotype was detected only a few times. V gene TRBV6-4 combines with J gene TRBJ2-1; 16 nucleotides agree with TRBD2. Germline V gene lookup returns CDR1 MRHNA and CDR2 SNTAGT. The CDR3 runs to 15 residues. V gave up 3 bases and J gave up 9 bases; unmatched junction bases: 2. CDR3 DNA: TGTGCCAGCAGTGAAGGGACTAGCGGGGGGGGTGAGCAGTTCTTC. This gives the protein CASSEGTSGGGEQFF.

J is TRBJ1-6 and V is TRBV6-1; perhaps TRBD1 as D (5 bases). V lost 4 bases and J lost 8, with 15 bases in between. Germline CDR1 and CDR2: MNHNS and SASEGT. The CDR3 length is 15 residues. In DNA, the CDR3 is TGTGCCAGCAGTGTCCAGGGTGCCCGGGATTCACCCCTCCACTTT. This translates into CASSVQGARDSPLHF.

The chain links TRBV11-2 to TRBJ2-2; 7 nucleotides agree with TRBD1. With 5 bases clipped from V and 2 bases from J, the junction kept 5 bases outside the gene matches. Germline CDR1 SGHAT, CDR2 FQNNGV. This CDR3 region has 15 residues. The chain's CDR3 is CASSTTGINTGELFF. The CDR3 nucleotides are TGTGCCAGCAGCACGACAGGGATAAACACCGGGGAGCTGTTTTTT. Full variable domain (rest looked up from reference TRBV11-2 and TRBJ2-2): EAGVAQSPRYKIIEKRQSVAFWCNPISGHATLYWYQQILGQGPKLLIQFQNNGVVDDSQLPKDRFSAERLKGVDSTLKIQPAKLEDSAVYLCASSTTGINTGELFFGEGSRLTVL.

The chain uses TRBV10-3 and TRBJ2-6, with D maybe TRBD2 (5 bases). This CDR3 comprises 17 residues. The germline V gene has CDR1 ENHRY and CDR2 SYGVKD. V was pared by 3 bases and J by 1 base, with 13 bases between. CDR3 DNA sequence: TGTGCCATCAGTGAATCTTCGGGGAATTCTGGGGCCAACGTCCTGACTTTC. Its protein is CAISESSGNSGANVLTF.

A few counts support this clonotype. The chain joins TRBV7-8 to TRBJ1-2; D not resolved. The CDR3 is made up of 17 amino acids. Between the trimmed V and J ends, which lost 3 bases and 8 bases, there was a span of 25 bases. Germline CDR1 and CDR2: SGHVS and FQNEAQ. DNA for the CDR3: TGTGCCAGCAGCTTGGTCGGATCCTTTTGGCCCCTCCACGGCTACACCTTC. It codes for CASSLVGSFWPLHGYTF.

This clonotype was counted only a few times. This rearrangement joins TRBV20-1 to TRBJ1-6, with D perhaps TRBD1 (5 bases). This CDR3 comprises 15 residues. The V end was cut by 5 bases, the J end by 9 bases, with 20 bases between. CDR1 and CDR2 from the germline V gene are DFQATT and SNEGSKA (reference sequence). The CDR3 DNA sequence: TGCAGTGCTTCAAACTTAAGGGCCGGGGGTTCACCCCTCCACTTT. Its protein product is CSASNLRAGGSPLHF.

This clonotype was detected a few times. The rearrangement links TRBV2 to TRBJ2-7; D is tentatively TRBD1 or TRBD2 (5 bases each). The V and J ends lost 7 bases and 3 bases respectively, with 7 bases between them. In germline, CDR1 is SNHLY, CDR2 FYNNEI. This CDR3 comprises 11 residues. Written as DNA, the CDR3 is TGTGCCAGCACAGGGAGCTACGAGCAGTACTTC. Protein product: CASTGSYEQYF.

The chain uses TRBV2 and TRBJ2-1; the D gene is possibly TRBD2 (5 bases). CDR1 and CDR2 from the germline V gene are SNHLY and FYNNEI. Trimming removed 6 bases from V and 8 bases from J, with 14 bases in between. This CDR3 is built from 13 residues. For the CDR3, the DNA is TGTGCCAGCAGACTAGGCCTAAGCTATGAGCAGTTCTTC. Translation: CASRLGLSYEQFF.

The chain has TRBV2 and TRBJ2-1; 12 nucleotides line up with TRBD2. This CDR3 contains 15 residues. From germline, CDR1 is SNHLY and CDR2 FYNNEI. The V segment lost 6 bases and the J segment 5 bases; nucleotides outside the gene matches: 5. The CDR3 protein is CASSIRTSGDNEQFF. CDR3 in DNA: TGTGCCAGCAGCATAAGGACTAGCGGGGACAATGAGCAGTTCTTC.

The chain is built from TRBV12-3 or TRBV12-4 and TRBJ1-5, with 7 bases lining up with TRBD1. CDR3 length: 14 amino acids. With V trimmed by 6 bases and J by 9 bases, 11 bases remained unmatched. CDR3 coding DNA: TGTGCCAGCAGGCCGACAGGGCCTCAGGGGCCCCAGCATTTT. This sequence encodes CASRPTGPQGPQHF.

This clonotype occurred a few times. This rearrangement joins TRBV7-8 to TRBJ1-1; D is undetermined. The V end was cut by 4 bases, the J end by 0 bases, with 6 bases between. Looked up from germline, CDR1 is SGHVS and CDR2 is FQNEAQ. This CDR3 region has 13 residues. CDR3 in amino acids: CASSSVLNTEAFF. Here the CDR3 DNA reads TGTGCCAGCAGCTCCGTACTGAACACTGAAGCTTTCTTT.

A few counts support this clonotype. The rearrangement joins TRBV30 to TRBJ1-6; D is possibly TRBD1 (6 bases). V was shortened by 0 bases and J by 5 bases, with 17 bases between the two germline ends. This CDR3 region has 17 residues. Germline CDR1 and CDR2: GTSNPN and SVGIG (reference sequence). In DNA, the CDR3 is TGTGCCTGGAGTGTACCACCGTTTGGACAGAATAATTCACCCCTCCACTTT. Its translation is CAWSVPPFGQNNSPLHF.

This clonotype has a handful of counts. The CDR3 region has the DNA TGTGCCAGCAGAGGGGGGGACAACAATCAGCCCCAGCATTTT. Translated: CASRGGDNNQPQHF. The chain joins TRBV6-2 or TRBV6-3 to TRBJ1-5, with D possibly TRBD1 on 6 matching bases. V shed 6 bases and J shed 3 bases, with 12 bases lying between them. CDR1 is MNHEY and CDR2 is SVGEGT in the germline V gene. The CDR3 is made up of 14 amino acids.

The V gene is TRBV28, the J gene TRBJ1-1; the D is unclear. V gave up 2 bases and J gave up 8 bases, with 6 bases separating them. In germline, CDR1 is MDHEN, CDR2 SYDVKM. The CDR3 has 11 residues. The CDR3 nucleotides are TGTGCCAGCAGTTTACGGATGGAAGCTTTCTTT. Amino acid sequence: CASSLRMEAFF.

DNA of the CDR3: TGTGCCAGCAGCAAGAGCTATGGCTACACCTTC. It is translated as CASSKSYGYTF. V usage is TRBV9 and J usage is TRBJ1-2, with unresolved D. The V end lost 4 bases, the J end lost 4 bases, and 5 bases lay between the germline ends. The CDR3 loop spans 11 amino acids. Germline CDR1 reads SGDLS; CDR2 reads YYNGEE.

This clonotype was found a few times. V and J are TRBV12-3 or TRBV12-4 and TRBJ1-1, with D hard to call. Trimming removed 6 bases from V and 0 bases from J, with 14 bases in between. The CDR3 runs 15 residues. CDR3 sequence: CASSPRWEVNTEAFF. In DNA, the CDR3 is TGTGCCAGCAGCCCACGATGGGAGGTGAACACTGAAGCTTTCTTT.